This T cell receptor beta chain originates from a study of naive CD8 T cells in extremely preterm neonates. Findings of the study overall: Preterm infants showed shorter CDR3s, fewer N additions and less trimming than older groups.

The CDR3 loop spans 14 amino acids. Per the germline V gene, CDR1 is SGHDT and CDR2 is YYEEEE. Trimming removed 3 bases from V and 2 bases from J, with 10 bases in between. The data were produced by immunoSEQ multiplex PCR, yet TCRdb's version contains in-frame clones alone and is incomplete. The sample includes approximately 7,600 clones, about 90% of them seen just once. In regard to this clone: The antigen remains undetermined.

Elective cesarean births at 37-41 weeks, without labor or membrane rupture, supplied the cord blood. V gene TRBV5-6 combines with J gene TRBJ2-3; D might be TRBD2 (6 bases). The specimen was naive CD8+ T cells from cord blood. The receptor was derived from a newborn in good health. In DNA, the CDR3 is TGTGCCAGCAGCTGGGGGGACTTCACAGATACGCAGTATTTT. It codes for CASSWGDFTDTQYF.